This T cell receptor beta chain was observed in a study of long-term antiretroviral therapy in people with HIV. This clone was seen a single time. Survey-level immunoSEQ v3.0 assays were run. Per-sample targets for sequencing were roughly 40,000-55,000 T-cell genomes. Clones were sequenced by immunoSEQ multiplex PCR, and TCRdb holds only the in-frame ones, with some missing. The repertoire holds over 25,000 clones, with 80% to 90% as singletons. PBMC samples from each donor numbered at least one pre-ART and at least two post-ART. Germline values: CDR1 SGDLS, CDR2 YYNGEE. The CDR3 is 13 amino acids. Trimming removed 7 bases at V and 0 bases at J, with 11 bases between.

Sample: unsorted PBMCs, taken 3 years after starting antiretroviral therapy. The chain carries TRBV9 and TRBJ2-7, with D unclear. The source of this sequence is a man aged 35-49 years with HIV. The CDR3 region is CASSQDGSYEQYF. CDR3 nucleotides: TGTGCCAGCTCCCAGGACGGCTCCTACGAGCAGTACTTC.